The rows below give T cell receptor beta chains drawn from one sample of a study of T cells after somatic rescue of genetic block. This table comes from immunoSEQ multiplex PCR, and its TCRdb copy is limited to in-frame clones, with some not included. The sample comprises about 13,000 clones, 73% of which are singletons, and roughly 20% rests with the top ten. The sample comprised peripheral blood mononuclear cells (PBMCs). Receptor source: a boy younger than 18. Each CDR3 is given with its conserved first and last residue. Each record gives: D gene, J gene, V gene, clone size, CDR3 protein, CDR3 DNA. D genes are given only for firm matches. Some rows have no size entry. The others give once, few or many, or a class for an expanded clone.

- | TRBJ1-3 | TRBV12-5 | - | CASGLGDLSGNTIYF | TGTGCTAGTGGTTTGGGGGACCTCTCTGGAAACACCATATATTTT
TRBD1 | TRBJ2-6 | TRBV19 | - | CASSMRTGGEAGANVLTF | TGTGCCAGTAGTATGCGGACAGGGGGGGAAGCTGGGGCCAACGTCCTGACTTTC
- | TRBJ1-1 | TRBV28 | - | CASSLRRTQLGTEAFF | TGTGCCAGCAGTTTACGGAGGACGCAGCTAGGCACTGAAGCTTTCTTT
TRBD1 | TRBJ1-1 | TRBV27 | few | CASSPDRDVGNTEAFF | TGTGCCAGCAGTCCTGACAGGGATGTAGGGAACACTGAAGCTTTCTTT
TRBD1 | TRBJ1-6 | TRBV2 | medium-sized | CASSEPRTGGNF | TGTGCCAGCAGTGAACCCCGGACAGGGGGTAACTTT
- | TRBJ1-1 | TRBV29-1 | - | CSVQVGSVGSFFF | TGCAGCGTTCAAGTCGGCAGCGTCGGGTCTTTTTTCTTT
- | TRBJ2-2 | TRBV5-1 | - | CASSLMGNTGELFF | TGCGCCAGCAGCTTGATGGGGAACACCGGGGAGCTGTTTTTT
- | TRBJ2-1 | TRBV5-8 | - | CASRPRGSYNEQFF | TGTGCCAGCAGGCCGCGCGGGTCCTACAATGAGCAGTTCTTC
TRBD2 | TRBJ2-2 | TRBV6-1 | once | CASSPWEGREGELFF | TGTGCCAGCAGTCCCTGGGAAGGGCGGGAGGGGGAGCTGTTTTTT
- | TRBJ1-1 | TRBV6-5 | - | CASSYTEAFF | TGTGCCAGCAGTTATACTGAAGCTTTCTTT
- | TRBJ2-5 | TRBV28 | - | CASKPLWWGETQYF | TGTGCCAGCAAACCCTTATGGTGGGGGGAGACCCAGTACTTC
- | TRBJ1-1 | TRBV5-1 | few | CASSLAWSASGDTEAFF | TGCGCCAGCAGCTTGGCCTGGTCAGCCAGTGGGGACACTGAAGCTTTCTTT
- | TRBJ1-1 | TRBV29-1 | - | CSVGTPRVRVTEAFF | TGCAGCGTTGGGACCCCGCGGGTCCGAGTGACTGAAGCTTTCTTT
TRBD2 | TRBJ2-7 | TRBV18 | once | CASSHGTSGASSYEQYF | TGTGCCAGCTCCCACGGGACTAGCGGGGCTAGCTCCTACGAGCAGTACTTC